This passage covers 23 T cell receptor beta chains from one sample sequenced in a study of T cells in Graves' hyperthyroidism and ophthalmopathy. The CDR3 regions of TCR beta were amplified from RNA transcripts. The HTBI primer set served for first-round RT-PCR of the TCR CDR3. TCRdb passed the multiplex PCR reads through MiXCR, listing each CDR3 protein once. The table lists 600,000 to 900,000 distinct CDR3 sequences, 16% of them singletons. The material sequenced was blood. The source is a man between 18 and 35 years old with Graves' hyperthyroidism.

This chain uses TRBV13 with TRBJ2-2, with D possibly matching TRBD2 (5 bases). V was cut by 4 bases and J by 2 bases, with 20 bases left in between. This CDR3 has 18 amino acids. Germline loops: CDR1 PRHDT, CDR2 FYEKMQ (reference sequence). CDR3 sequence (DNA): TGTGCCAGCAGCTCGTCAAACGCCGGGATTCCCAACACCGGGGAGCTGTTTTTT. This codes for CASSSSNAGIPNTGELFF.

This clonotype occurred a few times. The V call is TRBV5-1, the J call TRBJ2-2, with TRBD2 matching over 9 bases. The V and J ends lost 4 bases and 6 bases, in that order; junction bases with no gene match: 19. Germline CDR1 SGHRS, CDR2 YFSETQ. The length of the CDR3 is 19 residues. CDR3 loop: CASSQWGQAGGSESGELFF. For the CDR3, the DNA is TGCGCCAGCAGCCAGTGGGGCCAAGCGGGAGGAAGTGAATCCGGGGAGCTGTTTTTT. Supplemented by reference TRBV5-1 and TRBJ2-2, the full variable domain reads KAGVTQTPRYLIKTRGQQVTLSCSPISGHRSVSWYQQTPGQGLQFLFEYFSETQRNKGNFPGRFSGRQFSNSRSEMNVSTLELGDSALYLCASSQWGQAGGSESGELFFGEGSRLTVL.

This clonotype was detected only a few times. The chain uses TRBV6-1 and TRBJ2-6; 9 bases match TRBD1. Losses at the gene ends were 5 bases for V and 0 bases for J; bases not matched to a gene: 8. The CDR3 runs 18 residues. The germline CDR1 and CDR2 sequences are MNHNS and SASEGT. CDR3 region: CASSSTGTGFSGANVLTF. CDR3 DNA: TGTGCCAGCAGTTCGACCGGGACAGGGTTCTCTGGGGCCAACGTCCTGACTTTC.

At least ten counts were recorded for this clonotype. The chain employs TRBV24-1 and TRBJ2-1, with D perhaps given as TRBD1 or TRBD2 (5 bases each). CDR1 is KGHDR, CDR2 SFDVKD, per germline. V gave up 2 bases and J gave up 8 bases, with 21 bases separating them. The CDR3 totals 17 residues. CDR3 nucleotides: TGTGCCACCAGTGATTCTCAGACAGAGGGGTATATTGATGAGCAGTTCTTC. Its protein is CATSDSQTEGYIDEQFF.

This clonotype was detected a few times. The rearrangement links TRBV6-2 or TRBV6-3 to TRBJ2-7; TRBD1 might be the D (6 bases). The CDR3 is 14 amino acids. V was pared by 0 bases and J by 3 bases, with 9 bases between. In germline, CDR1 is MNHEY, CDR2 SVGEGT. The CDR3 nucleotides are TGTGCCAGCAGTTACTCGGGACACAACTACGAGCAGTACTTC. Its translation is CASSYSGHNYEQYF.

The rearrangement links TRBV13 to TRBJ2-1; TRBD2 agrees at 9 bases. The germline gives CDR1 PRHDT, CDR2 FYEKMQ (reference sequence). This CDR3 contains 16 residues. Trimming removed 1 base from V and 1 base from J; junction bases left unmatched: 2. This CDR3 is CASSLETSGSYNEQFF. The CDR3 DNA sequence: TGTGCCAGCAGCTTAGAAACTAGCGGGTCCTACAATGAGCAGTTCTTC. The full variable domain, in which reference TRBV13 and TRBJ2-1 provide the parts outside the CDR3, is AAGVIQSPRHLIKEKRETATLKCYPIPRHDTVYWYQQGPGQDPQFLISFYEKMQSDKGSIPDRFSAQQFSDYHSELNMSSLELGDSALYFCASSLETSGSYNEQFFGPGTRLTVL.

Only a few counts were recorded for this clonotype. The CDR3 nucleotides read TGTGCCAGCAGGCGGACTAGCGGAAGGTTCTCCACAGATACGCAGTATTTT. It encodes CASRRTSGRFSTDTQYF. The chain links TRBV27 to TRBJ2-3, with 10 bases aligning to TRBD2. This CDR3 is built from 17 residues. V was clipped by 6 bases and J by 2 bases; unmatched bases: 11. The germline V gene has CDR1 MNHEY and CDR2 SMNVEV (reference sequence).

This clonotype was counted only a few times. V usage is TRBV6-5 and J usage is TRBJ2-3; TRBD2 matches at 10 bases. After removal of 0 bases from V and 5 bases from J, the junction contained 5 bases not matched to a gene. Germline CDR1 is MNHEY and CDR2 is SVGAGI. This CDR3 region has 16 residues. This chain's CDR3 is CASSYSASGRGDTQYF. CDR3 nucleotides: TGTGCCAGCAGTTACTCGGCCAGCGGGAGGGGAGATACGCAGTATTTT.

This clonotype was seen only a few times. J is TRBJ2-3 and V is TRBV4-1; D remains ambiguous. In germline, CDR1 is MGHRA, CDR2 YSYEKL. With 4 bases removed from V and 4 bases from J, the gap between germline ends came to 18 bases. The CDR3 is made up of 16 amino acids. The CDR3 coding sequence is TGCGCCAGCAGCCCAGGTGGCTCCCCTGGGGCAGATACGCAGTATTTT. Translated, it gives CASSPGGSPGADTQYF.

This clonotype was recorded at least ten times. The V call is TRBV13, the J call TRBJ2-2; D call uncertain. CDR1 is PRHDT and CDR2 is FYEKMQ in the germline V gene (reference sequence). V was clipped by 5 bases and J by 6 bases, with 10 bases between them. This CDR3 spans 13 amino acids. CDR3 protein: CASSPSAAGELFF. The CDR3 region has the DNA TGTGCCAGCAGCCCCTCGGCGGCCGGGGAGCTGTTTTTT.

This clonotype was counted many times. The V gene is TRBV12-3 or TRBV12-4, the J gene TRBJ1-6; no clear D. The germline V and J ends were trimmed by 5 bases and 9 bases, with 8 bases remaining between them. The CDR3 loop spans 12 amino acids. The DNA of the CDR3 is TGTGCCAGCAGTGAAGGGTTTTCACCCCTCCACTTT. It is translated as CASSEGFSPLHF.

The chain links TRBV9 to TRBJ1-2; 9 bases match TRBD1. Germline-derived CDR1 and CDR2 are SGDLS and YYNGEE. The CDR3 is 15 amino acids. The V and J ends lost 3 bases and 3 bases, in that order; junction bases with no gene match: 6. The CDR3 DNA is TGTGCCAGCAGCGCACAGGGGGCTAGGTACTATGGCTACACCTTC. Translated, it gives CASSAQGARYYGYTF. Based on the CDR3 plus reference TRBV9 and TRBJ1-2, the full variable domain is DSGVTQTPKHLITATGQRVTLRCSPRSGDLSVYWYQQSLDQGLQFLIQYYNGEERAKGNILERFSAQQFPDLHSELNLSSLELGDSALYFCASSAQGARYYGYTFGSGTRLTVV.

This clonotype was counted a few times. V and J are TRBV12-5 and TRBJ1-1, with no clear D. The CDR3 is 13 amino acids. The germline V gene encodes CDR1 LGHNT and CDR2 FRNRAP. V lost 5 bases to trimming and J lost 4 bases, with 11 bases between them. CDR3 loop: CASGNPGLTEAFF. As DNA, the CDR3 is TGTGCTAGTGGTAACCCAGGACTCACTGAAGCTTTCTTT.

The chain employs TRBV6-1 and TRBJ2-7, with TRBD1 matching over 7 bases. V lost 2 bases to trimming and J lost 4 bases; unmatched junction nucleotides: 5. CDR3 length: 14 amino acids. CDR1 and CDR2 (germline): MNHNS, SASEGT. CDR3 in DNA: TGTGCCAGCAGTGAAAGGGACAGACCGTACGAGCAGTACTTC. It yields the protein CASSERDRPYEQYF.

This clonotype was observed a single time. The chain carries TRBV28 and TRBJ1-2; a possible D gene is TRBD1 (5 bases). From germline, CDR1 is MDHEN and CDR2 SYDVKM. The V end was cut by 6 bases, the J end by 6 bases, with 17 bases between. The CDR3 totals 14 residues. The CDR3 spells CASSGGAGVDGYTF. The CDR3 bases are TGTGCCAGCAGCGGAGGGGCAGGCGTAGATGGCTACACCTTC.

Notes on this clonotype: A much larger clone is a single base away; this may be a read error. CDR3 residues: CASSLVVGVNTEAFF. For the CDR3, the DNA is TGCGCCAGCAGCTTGGTTGTGGGCGTGAACACTGAAGCTTTCTTT. The rearrangement joins TRBV5-1 to TRBJ1-1; D is undetermined. CDR3 length equals 15 residues. The V and J ends lost 0 bases and 0 bases respectively, with 9 bases between them. Germline-derived CDR1 and CDR2 are SGHRS and YFSETQ.

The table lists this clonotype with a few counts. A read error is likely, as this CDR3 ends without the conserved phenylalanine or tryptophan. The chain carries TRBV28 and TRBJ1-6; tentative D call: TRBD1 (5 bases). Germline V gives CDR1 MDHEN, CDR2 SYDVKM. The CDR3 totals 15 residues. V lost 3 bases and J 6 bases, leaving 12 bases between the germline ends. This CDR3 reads CASSLGPATNSPLHL. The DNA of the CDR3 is TGTGCCAGCAGTTTGGGACCCGCGACTAATTCACCCCTCCACCTT.

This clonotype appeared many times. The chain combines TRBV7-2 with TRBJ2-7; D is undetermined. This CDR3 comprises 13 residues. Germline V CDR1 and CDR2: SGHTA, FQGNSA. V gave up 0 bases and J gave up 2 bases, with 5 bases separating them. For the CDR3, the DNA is TGTGCCAGCAGCTTAGCAGATGCCTACGAGCAGTACTTC. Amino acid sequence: CASSLADAYEQYF.

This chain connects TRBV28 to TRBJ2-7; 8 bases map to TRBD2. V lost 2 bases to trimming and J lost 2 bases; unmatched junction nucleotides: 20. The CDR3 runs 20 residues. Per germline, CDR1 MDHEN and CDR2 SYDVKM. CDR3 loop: CASSLESSLAGAEQTYEQYF. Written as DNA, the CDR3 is TGTGCCAGCAGTTTAGAATCGTCCCTAGCGGGTGCGGAGCAAACCTACGAGCAGTACTTC.

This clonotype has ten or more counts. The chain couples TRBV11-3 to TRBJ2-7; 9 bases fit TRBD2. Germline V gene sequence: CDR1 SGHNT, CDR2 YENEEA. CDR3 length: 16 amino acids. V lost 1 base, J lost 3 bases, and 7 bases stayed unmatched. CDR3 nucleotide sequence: TGTGCCAGCAGCTTAGTGGGACTAGCAGGGAGCTACGAGCAGTACTTC. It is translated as CASSLVGLAGSYEQYF.

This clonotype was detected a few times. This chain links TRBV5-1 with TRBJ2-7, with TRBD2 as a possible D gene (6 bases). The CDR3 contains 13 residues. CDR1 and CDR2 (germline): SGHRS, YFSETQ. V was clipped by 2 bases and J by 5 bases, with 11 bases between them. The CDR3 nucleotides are TGCGCCAGCAGCTTCGGGAGTACAAACGAGCAGTACTTC. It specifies CASSFGSTNEQYF. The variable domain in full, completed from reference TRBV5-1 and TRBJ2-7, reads KAGVTQTPRYLIKTRGQQVTLSCSPISGHRSVSWYQQTPGQGLQFLFEYFSETQRNKGNFPGRFSGRQFSNSRSEMNVSTLELGDSALYLCASSFGSTNEQYFGPGTRLTVT.

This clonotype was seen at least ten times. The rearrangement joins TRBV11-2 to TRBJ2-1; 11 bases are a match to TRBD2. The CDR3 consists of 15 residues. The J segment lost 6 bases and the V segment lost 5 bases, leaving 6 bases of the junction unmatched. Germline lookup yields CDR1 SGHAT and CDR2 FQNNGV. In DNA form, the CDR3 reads TGTGCCAGCAGCCGGGGACTAGCGGCCCTCAATGAGCAGTTCTTC. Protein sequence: CASSRGLAALNEQFF.

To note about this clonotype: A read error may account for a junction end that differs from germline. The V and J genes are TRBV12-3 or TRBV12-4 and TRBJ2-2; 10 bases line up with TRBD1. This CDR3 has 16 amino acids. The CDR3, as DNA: TGTGCCAGCAGTTCCTGGGACAGGGGAAGGACCGGGGAGCTGTCTTTT. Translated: CASSSWDRGRTGELSF.